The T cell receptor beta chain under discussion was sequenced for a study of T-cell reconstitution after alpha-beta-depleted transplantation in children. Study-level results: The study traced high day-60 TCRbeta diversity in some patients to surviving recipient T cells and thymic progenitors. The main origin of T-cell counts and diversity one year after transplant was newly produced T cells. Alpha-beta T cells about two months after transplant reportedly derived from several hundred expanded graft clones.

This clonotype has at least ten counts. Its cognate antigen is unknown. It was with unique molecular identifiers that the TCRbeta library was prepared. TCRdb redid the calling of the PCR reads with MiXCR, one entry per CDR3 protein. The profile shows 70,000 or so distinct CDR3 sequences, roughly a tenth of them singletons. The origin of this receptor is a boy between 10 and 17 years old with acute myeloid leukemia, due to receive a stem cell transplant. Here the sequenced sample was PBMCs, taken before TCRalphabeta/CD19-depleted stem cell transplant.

CDR3 residues: CASSLGGSGDTQYF. In DNA form, the CDR3 reads TGTGCCAGCAGTTTGGGCGGGAGCGGGGATACGCAGTATTTT. This chain links TRBV6-5 with TRBJ2-3; 7 positions agree with TRBD2. The CDR3 runs to 14 residues. Unmatched junction bases numbered 7, after V lost 4 bases and J lost 6 bases. Looked up from germline, CDR1 is MNHEY and CDR2 is SVGAGI.